The clone carrying this T cell receptor beta chain appeared a single time. In the same sample, other DNA sequences code for this CDR3. CDR3 length: 13 residues. V was shortened by 5 bases and J by 1 base, with 9 bases between the two germline ends. CDR1 and CDR2 (germline): LNHDA, SQIVND (reference sequence). TCRdb's table, derived via immunoSEQ multiplex PCR, lists solely in-frame clones and lacks some. The data show over 120,000 clones, around 89% seen once. These data are taken from a study of blood T cell repertoires in COVID-19. In the study overall: The United States, Italy and Spain supplied acute and convalescent COVID-19 samples.

Sequencing was carried out using peripheral blood. The sequence was obtained from a man between 60 and 75 years old with active or convalescent COVID-19. The chain recombines TRBV19 with TRBJ2-7; possibly TRBD1 for D (5 bases). The CDR3 loop reads CASSPQGSYEQYF. The CDR3 nucleotides read TGTGCCAGTAGTCCCCAGGGTTCCTACGAGCAGTACTTC.